The 29 T cell receptor beta chains presented below share a single source sample, sequenced in a study of cytomegalovirus exposure and HLA in healthy donors. PCR primers comprised 60 Vbeta and 13 Jbeta primers. Sequencing used immunoSEQ multiplex PCR; TCRdb keeps in-frame clones, though not all of them. The repertoire holds around 95,000 clones, with about 85% as singletons. The material sequenced was PBMCs. These receptors were obtained from a female donor in good health and CMV-seropositive.

This clone was counted between two and nine times. The gene calls are TRBV30 and TRBJ1-4; D not certain. V was trimmed by 3 bases and J by 6 bases, leaving 5 bases between them. The V gene's germline CDR1 is GTSNPN and CDR2 SVGIG (reference sequence). The CDR3 runs 11 residues. CDR3 nucleotides: TGTGCCTGGAGCCCTGATGAAAAACTGTTTTTT. Encoded protein: CAWSPDEKLFF.

This chain uses TRBV7-9 with TRBJ1-2, with D hard to call. The CDR3 contains 15 residues. Trimming pared 0 bases from V and 3 bases from J, leaving 11 bases between. In germline, CDR1 is SEHNR, CDR2 FQNEAQ (reference sequence). This CDR3 reads CASSLAGTVYYGYTF. The CDR3 nucleotides read TGTGCCAGCAGCTTAGCGGGCACCGTTTACTATGGCTACACCTTC.

In this sample, this clone turned up once. The rearrangement joins TRBV5-1 to TRBJ1-4; 7 bases match TRBD1. This CDR3 spans 14 amino acids. V shed 4 bases, J shed 4 bases, and the junction held 4 bases outside the gene matches. Per germline, CDR1 SGHRS and CDR2 YFSETQ. The CDR3 DNA is TGCGCCAGCAGCCCGGACAGGTATAATGAAAAACTGTTTTTT. It is translated as CASSPDRYNEKLFF. Together with reference TRBV5-1 and TRBJ1-4, the CDR3 gives the full variable domain: KAGVTQTPRYLIKTRGQQVTLSCSPISGHRSVSWYQQTPGQGLQFLFEYFSETQRNKGNFPGRFSGRQFSNSRSEMNVSTLELGDSALYLCASSPDRYNEKLFFGSGTQLSVL.

This rearrangement joins TRBV4-2 to TRBJ2-2; D possibly corresponds to TRBD2 (6 bases). This CDR3 comprises 21 residues. V dropped 4 bases and J dropped 3 bases, with 30 bases sitting between them. CDR1 and CDR2 (germline): LGHNA, YNFKEQ. In DNA, the CDR3 is TGTGCCAGCAGCCCCTCCGATCAACGTACAGACGGGAGAGGGTACACCGGGGAGCTGTTTTTT. Its protein is CASSPSDQRTDGRGYTGELFF.

Written as DNA, the CDR3 is TGTGCCAGCAGCTTAGATGGAGCAGATACGCAGTATTTT. Amino acids: CASSLDGADTQYF. The genes are TRBV7-9 and TRBJ2-3; D is uncertain. V lost 1 base to trimming and J lost 4 bases, with 6 bases between them. The CDR3 totals 13 residues. CDR1 and CDR2 (germline): SEHNR, FQNEAQ (reference sequence).

The rearrangement joins TRBV6-1 to TRBJ2-3; 11 bases fit TRBD2. Germline V lookup: CDR1 MNHNS, CDR2 SASEGT. V lost 2 bases and J lost 2; bases outside the gene matches: 6. The CDR3 contains 17 residues. The CDR3 DNA is TGTGCCAGCAGTGAAACTAGCGGGAGATCCCCCACAGATACGCAGTATTTT. This encodes CASSETSGRSPTDTQYF.

CDR3 amino acids: CASSQQDYNTGELFF. The CDR3, as DNA: TGCGCCAGCAGCCAACAGGACTACAACACCGGGGAGCTGTTTTTT. V usage is TRBV4-1 and J usage is TRBJ2-2; a weak D match, TRBD2 (6 bases). The CDR3 is 15 residues long. Germline V gene sequence: CDR1 MGHRA, CDR2 YSYEKL. V lost 2 bases and J 2 bases, leaving 9 bases between the germline ends.

The chain employs TRBV6-1 and TRBJ1-5; 7 bases match TRBD1. The CDR3 has 19 amino acids. V dropped 2 bases and J dropped 2; count of bases not matched to a gene: 15. CDR1 MNHNS and CDR2 SASEGT come from the germline V gene. CDR3 loop: CASSEQVRGTFMGNQPQHF. The CDR3 DNA is TGTGCCAGCAGTGAACAGGTCAGGGGGACCTTTATGGGCAATCAGCCCCAGCATTTT.

The chain recombines TRBV27 with TRBJ1-1, with D hard to call. Looked up from germline, CDR1 is MNHEY and CDR2 is SMNVEV (reference sequence). Between the trimmed V and J ends, which lost 3 bases and 0 bases, there was a span of 20 bases. The CDR3 is made up of 18 amino acids. DNA of the CDR3: TGTGCCAGCAGTTTCCGCCTCCCCGGGAATGGGATGAACACTGAAGCTTTCTTT. The encoded protein is CASSFRLPGNGMNTEAFF.

V usage is TRBV27 and J usage is TRBJ2-1; TRBD2 matches 8 bases. Per the germline V gene, CDR1 is MNHEY and CDR2 is SMNVEV (reference sequence). There are 17 residues in the CDR3. J gave up 5 bases and V 4 bases, and 13 bases lay outside the gene matches. The CDR3 here is CASSSLSSGRVDNEQFF. Here the CDR3 DNA reads TGTGCCAGCAGTTCTCTCTCCAGCGGGAGAGTCGACAATGAGCAGTTCTTC.

The gene calls are TRBV9 and TRBJ2-3, with D perhaps TRBD2 (5 bases). From germline, CDR1 is SGDLS and CDR2 YYNGEE. Trimming pared 0 bases from V and 3 bases from J, leaving 14 bases between. CDR3 length equals 16 residues. CDR3 sequence: CASSVVGSGRTDTQYF. The CDR3 region has the DNA TGTGCCAGCAGCGTAGTGGGGAGTGGGAGAACAGATACGCAGTATTTT.

The chain links TRBV7-9 to TRBJ2-5; TRBD1 might be the D (6 bases). The V end lost 3 bases, the J end lost 5 bases, and 10 bases lay between the germline ends. Germline CDR1 and CDR2: SEHNR and FQNEAQ (reference sequence). The CDR3 consists of 13 residues. The CDR3 DNA reads TGTGCCAGCAGCTTGGGACATCCCGAGACCCAGTACTTC. As protein: CASSLGHPETQYF.

The rearrangement joins TRBV19 to TRBJ2-1; D possibly corresponds to TRBD2 (6 bases). The CDR3 runs 13 residues. Trimming pared 6 bases from V and 1 base from J, leaving 7 bases between. The germline V gene encodes CDR1 LNHDA and CDR2 SQIVND (reference sequence). CDR3 amino acids: CASRRESYNEQFF. For the CDR3, the DNA is TGTGCCAGTAGACGGGAGTCCTACAATGAGCAGTTCTTC.

V usage is TRBV28 and J usage is TRBJ2-7; 11 nucleotides line up with TRBD1. Germline CDR1 is MDHEN and CDR2 is SYDVKM. The CDR3 has 16 amino acids. Trimming removed 1 base from V and 3 bases from J; junction bases left unmatched: 5. CDR3 nucleotides: TGTGCCAGCAGTTTATCCAGGACAGGGGGCAACTACGAGCAGTACTTC. Translating gives CASSLSRTGGNYEQYF. Full variable domain (missing parts from reference TRBV28 and TRBJ2-7): DVKVTQSSRYLVKRTGEKVFLECVQDMDHENMFWYRQDPGLGLRLIYFSYDVKMKEKGDIPEGYSVSREKKERFSLILESASTNQTSMYLCASSLSRTGGNYEQYFGPGTRLTVT.

The chain employs TRBV2 and TRBJ2-7; 10 bases agree with TRBD1. The CDR3 contains 14 residues. Per germline, CDR1 SNHLY and CDR2 FYNNEI. V trimming: 5 bases; J trimming: 5 bases; junction bases outside the gene matches: 6. In DNA form, the CDR3 reads TGTGCCAGCAGTTTGACAGGGGGCTACGACGAGCAGTACTTC. Protein: CASSLTGGYDEQYF.

The rearrangement joins TRBV6-4 to TRBJ2-1; 8 bases line up with TRBD1. This CDR3 region has 16 residues. Germline CDR1 reads MRHNA; CDR2 reads SNTAGT. V lost 2 bases to trimming and J lost 6 bases; unmatched junction nucleotides: 9. The CDR3 sequence is CASSDGWTGWVNEQFF. The CDR3 DNA follows: TGTGCCAGCAGTGACGGTTGGACAGGGTGGGTCAATGAGCAGTTCTTC.

The rearrangement joins TRBV28 to TRBJ1-2, with TRBD1 matching over 9 bases. J gave up 4 bases and V 11 bases, and 5 bases lay outside the gene matches. The CDR3 has 12 amino acids. Looked up from germline, CDR1 is MDHEN and CDR2 is SYDVKM. The CDR3 DNA reads TGTGCCTCCCGGACAGGGGTCTATGGCTACACCTTC. This codes for CASRTGVYGYTF.

The chain uses TRBV4-2 and TRBJ2-7, with 8 bases lining up with TRBD2. CDR1 is LGHNA and CDR2 is YNFKEQ in the germline V gene. The V and J ends lost 0 bases and 4 bases, in that order; junction bases with no gene match: 8. CDR3 size: 16 residues. The CDR3 coding sequence is TGTGCCAGCAGCCAAGATCAGCGGGAGAACAAATACGAGCAGTACTTC. This encodes CASSQDQRENKYEQYF.

The V call is TRBV5-1, the J call TRBJ1-3; weak D call: TRBD1 (6 bases). The CDR3 is 13 amino acids. Between the trimmed V and J ends, which lost 4 bases and 4 bases, there was a span of 9 bases. Germline CDR1 reads SGHRS; CDR2 reads YFSETQ. The CDR3 reads CASSTDRGNTIYF. The CDR3 DNA follows: TGCGCCAGCAGCACGGACAGAGGAAACACCATATATTTT.

The chain combines TRBV7-3 with TRBJ2-3; TRBD2 matches 8 bases. V was clipped by 6 bases and J by 2 bases; unmatched bases: 10. Germline V gene sequence: CDR1 SGHTA, CDR2 FQGTGA. The CDR3 runs 16 residues. The CDR3 bases are TGTGCCAGCAGTATCACGGGGGGGGTCCCCACAGATACGCAGTATTTT. It translates to CASSITGGVPTDTQYF.

The chain links TRBV21-1 to TRBJ2-1; the table's D call of TRBD2 was not tested on the DNA. TRBV21-1 is an annotated pseudogene. CDR3 length: 15 amino acids. The CDR3 spells CASSKGSGLGNEQFF. The CDR3 region has the DNA TGTGCCAGCAGCAAAGGGAGCGGGTTGGGGAATGAGCAGTTCTTC.

With regard to this clone: The junction departs from the called germline gene at one end, perhaps through a read error. The chain has TRBV7-9 and TRBJ2-1; TRBD2 is a possible D gene (5 bases). CDR1 and CDR2 from the germline V gene are SEHNR and FQNEAQ (reference sequence). The CDR3 has 12 amino acids. The CDR3 DNA reads TGTGCCAGCAGCTTTAGCGCGAATGAGCGGTTCTTC. Translated, it gives CASSFSANERFF.

This clone was seen once. The chain recombines TRBV6-1 with TRBJ1-2, with D possibly matching TRBD1 (6 bases). The CDR3 is 15 residues long. In germline, CDR1 is MNHNS, CDR2 SASEGT. V was cut by 0 bases and J by 7 bases, with 15 bases left in between. CDR3 in amino acids: CASSEAVGGAGGYTF. DNA of the CDR3: TGTGCCAGCAGTGAAGCAGTTGGGGGGGCGGGTGGCTACACCTTC.

The chain carries TRBV30 and TRBJ2-7, with 7 bases that match TRBD2. V lost 7 bases to trimming and J lost 1 base; unmatched junction nucleotides: 7. The germline gives CDR1 GTSNPN, CDR2 SVGIG (reference sequence). The CDR3 consists of 13 residues. The CDR3 here is CASTGGPSYEQYF. In nucleotides, the CDR3 is TGTGCCTCCACGGGAGGTCCTTCCTACGAGCAGTACTTC.

This rearrangement joins TRBV30 to TRBJ2-7, with TRBD1 matching over 8 bases. Looked up from germline, CDR1 is GTSNPN and CDR2 is SVGIG (reference sequence). The V segment lost 1 base and the J segment 6 bases; nucleotides outside the gene matches: 14. This CDR3 region has 16 residues. The CDR3 is CAWSGVGRDRMIEQYF. The CDR3 nucleotides read TGTGCCTGGAGTGGAGTCGGCAGGGACAGGATGATCGAGCAGTACTTC.

As for this clone: The sample holds other DNA sequences that translate to the same CDR3. The rearrangement uses TRBV5-6 and TRBJ2-2, with 11 nucleotides matching TRBD2. The CDR3 consists of 16 residues. The germline CDR1 and CDR2 sequences are SGHDT and YYEEEE. Unmatched junction bases numbered 7, after V lost 2 bases and J lost 7 bases. This CDR3 reads CASSFSTSGISGELFF. CDR3 sequence (DNA): TGTGCCAGCAGCTTTTCGACTAGCGGGATTAGCGGGGAGCTGTTTTTT.

J is TRBJ2-5 and V is TRBV9; 9 nucleotides align to TRBD2. Germline V gives CDR1 SGDLS, CDR2 YYNGEE. CDR3 length equals 17 residues. With V trimmed by 1 base and J by 5 bases, 12 bases remained unmatched. For the CDR3, the DNA is TGTGCCAGCAGCGTATACCCGGGGTTAGCGGGAGTTGAGACCCAGTACTTC. Its translation: CASSVYPGLAGVETQYF.

The V call is TRBV19, the J call TRBJ1-3, with TRBD1 identical over 7 bases. The V segment lost 1 base and the J segment 3 bases; nucleotides outside the gene matches: 9. The V gene's germline CDR1 is LNHDA and CDR2 SQIVND (reference sequence). The CDR3 is 17 amino acids. The chain's CDR3 is CASSIATPRGNGNTIYF. The CDR3 DNA reads as TGTGCCAGTAGTATAGCCACGCCCAGGGGGAATGGAAACACCATATATTTT.

The chain joins TRBV6-5 to TRBJ2-1, with D possibly being TRBD2 (5 bases). The length of the CDR3 is 13 residues. V was clipped by 8 bases and J by 6 bases, with 14 bases between them. Looked up from germline, CDR1 is MNHEY and CDR2 is SVGAGI. CDR3 DNA: TGTGCCAGCGGAAATACTAGAGCCAATGAGCAGTTCTTC. Encoded protein: CASGNTRANEQFF.